This TCR beta chain was sequenced in a study of shared clonotypes between healthy human individuals. Study details: CD4 naive and memory got three plates each, CD8 naive two, CD8 memory one. Study-level results: Rarefaction exposed incomplete sorted-subset sequencing despite large depth.

V lost 2 bases to trimming and J lost 3 bases; unmatched junction nucleotides: 5. Germline-derived CDR1 and CDR2 are SGHRS and YFSETQ. The CDR3 has 15 amino acids. In the case of this clone: The antigen is not known.

The assay was run at deep level. Source study methods: Because ImmunoSEQ provided only junction sequences with no quality scores, the filtering differed. The repertoire was sequenced with immunoSEQ multiplex PCR; TCRdb's copy has only in-frame clones and lacks some. The DNA gave D and trimming, while V, J and clone size come from that table. The table shows some 2.4 million clones, with 90% to 95% occurring only once. Sequencing was carried out using naive CD4+ T cells from PBMCs. The subset was: CD45RA+ positively selected. The TCR sequence derives from a man aged 18 to 29 in good health. Some clones in this sample may be carry-over from other donors' samples. The chain combines TRBV5-1 with TRBJ2-7; 10 bases map to TRBD1. The CDR3 loop is CASSFQRTGGYEQYF. CDR3 sequence (DNA): TGCGCCAGCAGCTTCCAAAGGACAGGGGGCTACGAGCAGTACTTC.